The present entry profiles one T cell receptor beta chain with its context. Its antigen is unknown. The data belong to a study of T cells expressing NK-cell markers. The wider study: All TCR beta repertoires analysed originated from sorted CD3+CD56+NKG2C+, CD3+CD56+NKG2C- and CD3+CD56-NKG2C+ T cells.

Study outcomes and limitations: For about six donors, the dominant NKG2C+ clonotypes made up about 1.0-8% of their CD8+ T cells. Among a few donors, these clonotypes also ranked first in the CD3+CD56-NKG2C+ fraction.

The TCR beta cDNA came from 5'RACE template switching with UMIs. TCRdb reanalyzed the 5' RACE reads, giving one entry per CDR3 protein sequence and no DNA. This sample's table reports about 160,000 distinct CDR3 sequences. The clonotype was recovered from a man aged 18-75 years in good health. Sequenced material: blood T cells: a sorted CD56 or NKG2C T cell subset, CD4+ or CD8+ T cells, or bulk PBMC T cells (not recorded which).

CDR3 loop: CASSQSGGMDNEQFF. J is TRBJ2-1 and V is TRBV23-1; absent DNA, TCRdb's TRBD2 call cannot be checked. TRBV23-1 is placed among ORFs of uncertain function. The CDR3 contains 15 residues.